Below are 21 T cell receptor beta chains sequenced from a single sample in a study of blood T cell repertoires in COVID-19. Using immunoSEQ multiplex PCR, the repertoire was profiled, and TCRdb retains in-frame clones only, with some absent. The profile shows 300,000 to 350,000 clones, about 90% of them singletons. Sequencing used peripheral blood. These receptors were taken from a woman aged 18-30 years who had recovered from COVID-19.

The V call is TRBV18, the J call TRBJ1-2; the D is unclear. CDR1 KGHSH and CDR2 LQKENI come from the germline V gene. V shed 6 bases and J shed 4 bases, with 15 bases lying between them. CDR3 length equals 14 residues. The CDR3 sequence is CASSPNSYSYGYTF. CDR3 coding DNA: TGTGCCAGCTCGCCTAACAGCTACTCCTATGGCTACACCTTC.

The chain joins TRBV5-1 to TRBJ1-3; the match to TRBD1 covers 7 bases. This CDR3 spans 17 amino acids. The V gene's germline CDR1 is SGHRS and CDR2 YFSETQ. The V segment lost 1 base and the J segment 0 bases; nucleotides outside the gene matches: 7. CDR3 sequence: CASSLLGQASSGNTIYF. The CDR3 bases are TGCGCCAGCAGCTTGCTCGGACAGGCCAGCTCTGGAAACACCATATATTTT.

This chain links TRBV2 with TRBJ2-1; TRBD1 aligns across 7 bases. The CDR3 runs to 15 residues. V shed 6 bases, J shed 8 bases, and the junction held 13 bases outside the gene matches. Germline assignment: CDR1 SNHLY and CDR2 FYNNEI. The CDR3 region is CASSGNRGVGDEQFF. The CDR3 region has the DNA TGTGCCAGCAGCGGAAACAGGGGAGTAGGGGATGAGCAGTTCTTC.

CDR3 loop: CASSDTSGVVGKNTIYF. The CDR3 DNA reads as TGTGCCAGCAGTGATACTTCCGGCGTAGTGGGCAAAAACACCATATATTTT. The chain links TRBV25-1 to TRBJ1-3, with D unclear. CDR1 and CDR2 from the germline V gene are MGHDK and SYGVNS. The germline V and J ends were trimmed by 3 bases and 6 bases, with 21 bases remaining between them. CDR3 length: 17 amino acids.

This clone occurred a few times. This sequence joins TRBV7-9 and TRBJ1-1; D gene unclear. Germline V gene sequence: CDR1 SEHNR, CDR2 FQNEAQ (reference sequence). CDR3 size: 12 residues. Trimming took 6 bases from V and 6 from J, leaving 11 bases between them. CDR3 amino acids: CASSLATPEAFF. CDR3 coding DNA: TGTGCCAGCAGTCTGGCGACTCCTGAAGCTTTCTTT.

The chain is built from TRBV7-2 and TRBJ1-1; the match to TRBD1 covers 8 bases. CDR1 and CDR2 (germline): SGHTA, FQGNSA. The CDR3 loop spans 15 amino acids. V trimming: 1 base; J trimming: 6 bases; junction bases outside the gene matches: 7. CDR3: CASSLGQGQTAEAFF. For the CDR3, the DNA is TGTGCCAGCAGCTTAGGACAGGGGCAGACCGCTGAAGCTTTCTTT.

In this sample, this clone turned up once. This chain connects TRBV6-2 or TRBV6-3 to TRBJ2-3, with 8 bases matching TRBD2. Trimming at V came to 0 bases and at J to 2 bases, leaving 4 bases not matched to a gene. CDR1 MNHEY and CDR2 SVGEGT come from the germline V gene. This CDR3 spans 16 amino acids. Here the CDR3 DNA reads TGTGCCAGCAGTTACTCTGCGGGAGGCGACACAGATACGCAGTATTTT. It yields the protein CASSYSAGGDTDTQYF.

V is TRBV6-1 and J is TRBJ2-2; D perhaps matches TRBD1 (5 bases). CDR3 size: 18 residues. Germline V gene lookup returns CDR1 MNHNS and CDR2 SASEGT. Trimming took off 4 bases at V and 0 bases at J, with 18 bases between the two ends. CDR3 protein: CASSVRTRILSNTGELFF. CDR3 nucleotides: TGTGCCAGCAGTGTGCGGACACGGATCCTTTCGAACACCGGGGAGCTGTTTTTT.

The rearrangement links TRBV16 to TRBJ2-7; perhaps TRBD1 as D (6 bases). There are 13 residues in the CDR3. Between the trimmed V and J ends, which lost 5 bases and 6 bases, there was a span of 14 bases. From germline, CDR1 is KGHSY and CDR2 FQNENV. The CDR3, as DNA: TGTGCCAGCAGCAGGTCCCAGGGGTTCGAGCAGTACGTC. Its translation is CASSRSQGFEQYV.

This rearrangement joins TRBV4-1 to TRBJ2-1, with D possibly being TRBD2 (6 bases). Trimming shortened V by 1 base and J by 4 bases, and 8 bases separated the two germline ends. The CDR3 is 14 amino acids. Germline-derived CDR1 and CDR2 are MGHRA and YSYEKL. The CDR3 DNA reads as TGCGCCAGCAGCCAAGGACTAGGGTACAATGAGCAGTTCTTC. It specifies CASSQGLGYNEQFF.

The rearrangement links TRBV29-1 to TRBJ2-1; 13 nucleotides match TRBD2. Germline CDR1 and CDR2: SQVTM and ANQGSEA. V lost 6 bases, J lost 9 bases, and 8 bases stayed unmatched. This CDR3 comprises 14 residues. The CDR3 nucleotides are TGCAGCGTCGCCGGGACTAGCGGGATAGGTGAGCAGTTCTTC. Translating it yields CSVAGTSGIGEQFF.

The chain couples TRBV25-1 to TRBJ2-1, with 8 bases aligning to TRBD2. The CDR3 contains 15 residues. In germline, CDR1 is MGHDK, CDR2 SYGVNS. The J segment lost 0 bases and the V segment lost 7 bases, leaving 5 bases of the junction unmatched. The CDR3 coding sequence is TGTGCCAGCACCTTCAGCGGGAGCTCCTACAATGAGCAGTTCTTC. Translating gives CASTFSGSSYNEQFF.

The chain combines TRBV11-3 with TRBJ1-1, with D unresolved. Germline lookup yields CDR1 SGHNT and CDR2 YENEEA. Deletions cut 1 base from V and 4 bases from J, with 13 bases between. The CDR3 sequence is 15 residues long. The CDR3 nucleotides are TGTGCCAGCAGCTTAGCCCCCGTCGGCGGCACTGAAGCTTTCTTT. Its translation: CASSLAPVGGTEAFF.

Here the CDR3 reads CASSAGGSSYNEQFF. DNA for the CDR3: TGTGCCAGCAGCGCCGGGGGAAGCTCCTACAATGAGCAGTTCTTC. The chain joins TRBV7-2 to TRBJ2-1; D is possibly TRBD2 (6 bases). Germline lookup yields CDR1 SGHTA and CDR2 FQGNSA. The CDR3 totals 15 residues. Trimming pared 5 bases from V and 0 bases from J, leaving 11 bases between.

V and J are TRBV5-1 and TRBJ2-1; no reliable D call. The germline gives CDR1 SGHRS, CDR2 YFSETQ. This CDR3 has 12 amino acids. Trimming removed 4 bases at V and 6 bases at J, with 8 bases between. The CDR3 is CASSIVINEQFF. The CDR3 bases are TGCGCCAGCAGCATAGTAATCAATGAGCAGTTCTTC.

V is TRBV6-2 or TRBV6-3 and J is TRBJ2-1; 7 bases map to TRBD2. This CDR3 region has 13 residues. Germline-derived CDR1 and CDR2 are MNHEY and SVGEGT. V was clipped by 6 bases and J by 3 bases; unmatched bases: 2. The CDR3 nucleotides are TGTGCCAGCAGCAGCGGGGACTACAATGAGCAGTTCTTC. Its protein product is CASSSGDYNEQFF.

The rearrangement joins TRBV19 to TRBJ2-7; 7 bases map to TRBD1. V trimming: 10 bases; J trimming: 3 bases; junction bases outside the gene matches: 12. This CDR3 has 14 amino acids. CDR1 LNHDA and CDR2 SQIVND come from the germline V gene (reference sequence). CDR3 in amino acids: CANQTGIKFYEQYV. DNA for the CDR3: TGTGCCAACCAGACAGGGATTAAATTCTACGAGCAGTACGTC.

This clone was found a few times. The chain links TRBV7-8 to TRBJ1-2, with D perhaps TRBD1 (5 bases). The CDR3 length is 16 residues. Germline assignment: CDR1 SGHVS and CDR2 FQNEAQ. V was trimmed by 1 base and J by 0 bases, leaving 12 bases between them. Here the CDR3 DNA reads TGTGCCAGCAGCTTAGATTTTCAGGGCTCTAACTATGGCTACACCTTC. Protein sequence: CASSLDFQGSNYGYTF.

The chain links TRBV24-1 to TRBJ2-2; possibly TRBD1 for D (6 bases). The CDR3 loop spans 17 amino acids. Per germline, CDR1 KGHDR and CDR2 SFDVKD. Deletions cut 5 bases from V and 5 bases from J, with 20 bases between. The CDR3 region is CATSAPPDSVATGELFF. The CDR3 nucleotides are TGTGCCACCAGTGCCCCCCCGGACAGCGTAGCGACCGGGGAGCTGTTTTTT.

The V gene is TRBV2, the J gene TRBJ2-1; TRBD2 aligns across 10 bases. Germline-derived CDR1 and CDR2 are SNHLY and FYNNEI. The CDR3 has 15 amino acids. Losses at the gene ends were 4 bases for V and 7 bases for J; bases not matched to a gene: 7. The CDR3 loop is CASSALAGDWNEQFF. CDR3 DNA sequence: TGTGCCAGCAGTGCCCTAGCGGGAGATTGGAATGAGCAGTTCTTC.

The rearrangement links TRBV6-1 to TRBJ2-5; 10 bases agree with TRBD2. In germline, CDR1 is MNHNS, CDR2 SASEGT. J was trimmed by 5 bases and V by 6 bases; bases with no gene match: 18. CDR3 size: 18 residues. This chain's CDR3 is CASREQTRLLAGMETQYF. The CDR3 nucleotides are TGTGCCAGCAGGGAACAGACTCGCCTACTAGCGGGAATGGAGACCCAGTACTTC.